One sample yielded the 32 T cell receptor beta chains listed below, sequenced in a study of human T cells and chemical hapten exposure. Described time point: patch test 1, 2 weeks after DPC sensitization. Treatment: therapeutic diphenylcyclopropenone sensitization with weekly scalp DPC. TCRdb reprocessed the RACE reads with MiXCR, giving one entry per CDR3 protein. Among some 180,000 distinct CDR3 sequences listed, 20% to 25% were seen once. The material was whole blood, obtained in connection with sensitization to the hapten diphenylcyclopropenone (DPC). Receptor source: a woman between 45 and 60 years old with alopecia areata. Some clones in this sample may be carry-over from other donors' samples.

This clonotype was counted ten times or more. The chain is built from TRBV7-9 and TRBJ1-1, with TRBD1 identical over 7 bases. Germline CDR1 SEHNR, CDR2 FQNEAQ (reference sequence). With V trimmed by 3 bases and J by 2 bases, 3 bases remained unmatched. The CDR3 contains 14 residues. As DNA, the CDR3 is TGTGCCAGCAGCTTGACAGGGCGAAACACTGAAGCTTTCTTT. The encoded protein is CASSLTGRNTEAFF.

This rearrangement joins TRBV3-1 to TRBJ2-5, with D perhaps TRBD1 or TRBD2 (6 bases each). Trimming removed 2 bases at V and 7 bases at J, with 17 bases between. The CDR3 contains 15 residues. Germline CDR1 is LGHDT and CDR2 is YNNKEL (reference sequence). CDR3 loop: CASSQKGGLGWTQYF. The CDR3 nucleotides read TGTGCCAGCAGCCAAAAGGGGGGCTTAGGATGGACCCAGTACTTC.

This clonotype turned up a few times. This sequence joins TRBV6-1 and TRBJ1-3, with 7 bases identical to TRBD1. Trimming removed 6 bases from V and 4 bases from J; junction bases left unmatched: 9. In germline, CDR1 is MNHNS, CDR2 SASEGT. The CDR3 consists of 15 residues. The DNA for the CDR3 is TGTGCCAGCAGAAAGCCCACGGGACAGGGAAACACCATATATTTT. It is translated as CASRKPTGQGNTIYF.

This chain joins TRBV11-1 and TRBJ1-3; weak D call: TRBD1 (5 bases). V was pared by 5 bases and J by 0 bases, with 14 bases between. The germline CDR1 and CDR2 sequences are SGHAT and FQDESV (reference sequence). The length of the CDR3 is 16 residues. This chain's CDR3 is CASSKEDSRSGNTIYF. For the CDR3, the DNA is TGTGCCAGCAGCAAAGAAGACAGCCGCTCTGGAAACACCATATATTTT. Based on the CDR3 plus reference TRBV11-1 and TRBJ1-3, the full variable domain is EAEVAQSPRYKITEKSQAVAFWCDPISGHATLYWYRQILGQGPELLVQFQDESVVDDSQLPKDRFSAERLKGVDSTLKIQPAELGDSAMYLCASSKEDSRSGNTIYFGEGSWLTVV.

The chain employs TRBV6-1 and TRBJ2-7, with 9 bases that match TRBD2. Germline CDR1 and CDR2: MNHNS and SASEGT. V gave up 7 bases and J gave up 3 bases; unmatched junction bases: 4. There are 13 residues in the CDR3. The CDR3 reads CASMTSGSYEQYF. CDR3 bases: TGTGCCAGCATGACTAGCGGTAGCTACGAGCAGTACTTC.

The chain has TRBV3-1 and TRBJ1-1, with D possibly matching TRBD1 (5 bases). Trimming shortened V by 1 base and J by 9 bases, and 9 bases separated the two germline ends. Germline V CDR1 and CDR2: LGHDT, YNNKEL (reference sequence). The CDR3 loop spans 12 amino acids. The CDR3 DNA is TGTGCCAGCAGCCAAGCGACAGCGCAAGCTTTCTTT. It is translated as CASSQATAQAFF. The variable domain in full, completed from reference TRBV3-1 and TRBJ1-1, reads DTAVSQTPKYLVTQMGNDKSIKCEQNLGHDTMYWYKQDSKKFLKIMFSYNNKELIINETVPNRFSPKSPDKAHLNLHINSLELGDSAVYFCASSQATAQAFFGQGTRLTVV.

The chain combines TRBV7-6 with TRBJ1-2, with D possibly matching TRBD1 (5 bases). In germline, CDR1 is SGHVS, CDR2 FNYEAQ. Deletions cut 1 base from V and 3 bases from J, with 9 bases between. The CDR3 runs to 14 residues. The CDR3 sequence: CASSLGGDYYGYTF. In nucleotides, the CDR3 is TGTGCCAGCAGCTTAGGGGGGGATTACTATGGCTACACCTTC.

A few counts support this clonotype. The chain combines TRBV7-2 with TRBJ2-3, with unresolved D. V lost 1 base to trimming and J lost 3 bases, with 11 bases between them. CDR3 length: 15 amino acids. CDR1 SGHTA and CDR2 FQGNSA come from the germline V gene. This CDR3 reads CASSLGGLPTDTQYF. As DNA, the CDR3 is TGTGCCAGCAGCTTAGGAGGCCTCCCGACAGATACGCAGTATTTT.

The chain is built from TRBV4-1 and TRBJ2-1; the match to TRBD2 covers 7 bases. CDR3 length: 18 residues. Looked up from germline, CDR1 is MGHRA and CDR2 is YSYEKL. With 2 bases clipped from V and 6 bases from J, the junction kept 16 bases outside the gene matches. The CDR3 nucleotides read TGCGCCAGCAGCCAACTCGCCCAACGGGAGCCGGGGGGCAATGAGCAGTTCTTC. It codes for CASSQLAQREPGGNEQFF.

The chain joins TRBV19 to TRBJ2-1; no firm D call. CDR3 size: 14 residues. The germline gives CDR1 LNHDA, CDR2 SQIVND (reference sequence). The V gene lost 7 bases and the J gene lost 0 bases, with 10 bases spanning the gap. The CDR3 nucleotides are TGTGCCAGTATGGGCCTAGGCTCCTACAATGAGCAGTTCTTC. Its translation is CASMGLGSYNEQFF.

The chain couples TRBV28 to TRBJ2-7, with 9 nucleotides matching TRBD1. Trimming cost V 2 bases and J 7 bases; bases outside gene matches: 9. The CDR3 runs to 15 residues. CDR1 is MDHEN, CDR2 SYDVKM, per germline. The CDR3 sequence is CASSLPTGGYSEQYF. The CDR3 DNA sequence: TGTGCCAGCAGTTTACCGACAGGGGGATATTCGGAGCAGTACTTC.

This clonotype was observed once. The chain couples TRBV20-1 to TRBJ1-5; no reliable D call. CDR3 length equals 12 residues. Between the trimmed V and J ends, which lost 3 bases and 5 bases, there was a span of 8 bases. Germline V gene data show CDR1 as DFQATT and CDR2 as SNEGSKA (reference sequence). CDR3 sequence reads: CSARPGDQPQHF. In DNA form, the CDR3 reads TGCAGTGCTAGGCCCGGGGATCAGCCCCAGCATTTT.

The chain uses TRBV24-1 and TRBJ2-3; D assignment may be TRBD1 or TRBD2 (6 bases each). Per germline, CDR1 KGHDR and CDR2 SFDVKD. V was trimmed by 4 bases and J by 3 bases, leaving 16 bases between them. The CDR3 is 16 amino acids. The DNA of the CDR3 is TGTGCCACCAGTGACCCCCAGGGGACTCAAACAGATACGCAGTATTTT. Translated: CATSDPQGTQTDTQYF.

This clonotype was observed at least ten times. This rearrangement joins TRBV14 to TRBJ1-5, with unresolved D. The CDR3 totals 14 residues. Trimming left V 7 bases short and J 2 bases short, with 12 bases between. CDR1 and CDR2 (germline): SGHDN, FVKESK. The CDR3 reads CASNDLRCNQPQHF. CDR3 DNA sequence: TGTGCCAGCAATGACCTTAGGTGCAATCAGCCCCAGCATTTT.

This clonotype was observed a handful of times. The CDR3 DNA is TGTGCCAGCAGCCCAGCTAGCGGGAGGATTGACAAAAACATTCAGTACTTC. Translation gives CASSPASGRIDKNIQYF. This chain links TRBV6-2 or TRBV6-3 with TRBJ2-4, with 11 bases fitting TRBD2. Germline CDR1 reads MNHEY; CDR2 reads SVGEGT. The CDR3 runs to 17 residues. Germline trimming cut 6 bases from V and 3 bases from J; bases unmatched to any gene: 10.

The chain joins TRBV6-5 to TRBJ2-7, with D maybe TRBD1 (6 bases). The CDR3 covers 15 residues. The V and J ends lost 5 bases and 8 bases respectively, with 22 bases between them. Per germline, CDR1 MNHEY and CDR2 SVGAGI. The CDR3 nucleotides are TGTGCCAGCAGTGCTGACCGGGACAAGGGAGTTAAGCAGTACTTC. It translates to CASSADRDKGVKQYF.

This clonotype appeared a few times. The rearrangement uses TRBV6-2 or TRBV6-3 and TRBJ1-2; D gene uncertain. This CDR3 comprises 12 residues. Per the germline V gene, CDR1 is MNHEY and CDR2 is SVGEGT. Trimming stripped 2 bases from V and 8 bases from J, with 9 bases between. CDR3 in amino acids: CASSYRLSGYTF. The CDR3 nucleotides are TGTGCCAGCAGTTACAGATTGTCCGGCTACACCTTC.

This chain uses TRBV5-5 with TRBJ1-2; 8 positions match TRBD1. Germline assignment: CDR1 SGHKS and CDR2 YYEKEE (reference sequence). Trimming removed 0 bases from V and 6 bases from J; junction bases left unmatched: 7. The CDR3 spans 15 residues. CDR3 residues: CASSLAYRGSHGYTF. In DNA, the CDR3 is TGTGCCAGCAGCTTGGCCTACAGGGGGTCGCATGGCTACACCTTC.

The chain couples TRBV11-2 to TRBJ2-1; 9 positions match TRBD2. This CDR3 region has 15 residues. CDR1 is SGHAT, CDR2 FQNNGV, per germline. V was clipped by 5 bases and J by 3 bases; unmatched bases: 5. This CDR3 reads CASSHSGSNYNEQFF. The DNA of the CDR3 is TGTGCCAGCAGCCATAGCGGGAGTAACTACAATGAGCAGTTCTTC.

On this clonotype itself: One end of the junction does not line up with germline, which may come from a read error. The chain links TRBV5-6 to TRBJ2-5; 8 nucleotides align to TRBD2. This CDR3 is 15 amino acids long. CDR1 is SGHDT, CDR2 YYEEEE, per germline. CDR3 sequence reads: CASTLGLAGGETQYF. The CDR3 nucleotides read TGTGCCAGCACCTTGGGGCTAGCGGGTGGAGAGACCCAGTACTTC.

This chain connects TRBV2 to TRBJ1-2, with D unclear. With 2 bases removed from V and 2 bases from J, the gap between germline ends came to 12 bases. From germline, CDR1 is SNHLY and CDR2 FYNNEI. The CDR3 length is 15 residues. The CDR3, as DNA: TGTGCCAGCAGTGAAATCAAAGGGTCCAACTATGGCTACACCTTC. It translates to CASSEIKGSNYGYTF.

The V gene is TRBV29-1, the J gene TRBJ2-7; D tentatively fits TRBD1 or TRBD2 (5 bases each). The length of the CDR3 is 12 residues. The V and J ends lost 7 bases and 5 bases respectively, with 15 bases between them. CDR1 is SQVTM and CDR2 is ANQGSEA in the germline V gene. The CDR3 region is CSGLRGAHEQYF. The CDR3 coding sequence is TGCAGCGGCCTCCGGGGCGCGCACGAGCAGTACTTC.

This clonotype was seen a handful of times. The rearrangement joins TRBV5-1 to TRBJ2-5; perhaps TRBD2 as D (5 bases). CDR3 length: 13 amino acids. Germline assignment: CDR1 SGHRS and CDR2 YFSETQ. With 4 bases removed from V and 3 bases from J, the gap between germline ends came to 10 bases. CDR3 nucleotides: TGCGCCAGCAGCCGGGGTGGGGAAGAGACCCAGTACTTC. Protein: CASSRGGEETQYF.

The chain combines TRBV29-1 with TRBJ2-1, with 10 positions matching TRBD2. CDR1 and CDR2 from the germline V gene are SQVTM and ANQGSEA. This CDR3 spans 16 amino acids. V was pared by 2 bases and J by 2 bases, with 6 bases of the junction left unmatched. CDR3 in amino acids: CSVENRLAGAYNEQFF. CDR3 bases: TGCAGCGTTGAAAACCGACTAGCGGGCGCCTACAATGAGCAGTTCTTC.

This clonotype was seen more than once but under ten times. The gene calls are TRBV10-3 and TRBJ1-2; perhaps TRBD1 as D (5 bases). The CDR3 has 15 residues. V lost 10 bases and J 6 bases, leaving 24 bases between the germline ends. CDR1 is ENHRY and CDR2 is SYGVKD in the germline V gene. The CDR3 sequence: CATPADTAGSDGYTF. CDR3 DNA sequence: TGTGCCACCCCGGCGGACACGGCCGGCTCAGATGGCTACACCTTC.

This sequence joins TRBV7-8 and TRBJ2-3; tentatively, D is TRBD1 (6 bases). V lost 1 base, J lost 2 bases, and 10 bases lay in between. The CDR3 covers 15 residues. Germline CDR1 is SGHVS and CDR2 is FQNEAQ. CDR3 coding DNA: TGTGCCAGCAGCTTAGAGGGGGATTCCACAGATACGCAGTATTTT. Translating gives CASSLEGDSTDTQYF.

This clonotype turned up a few times. The chain joins TRBV7-2 to TRBJ1-5; 7 nucleotides align to TRBD1. The J segment lost 5 bases and the V segment lost 3 bases, leaving 4 bases of the junction unmatched. This CDR3 has 14 residues. Looked up from germline, CDR1 is SGHTA and CDR2 is FQGNSA. DNA for the CDR3: TGTGCCAGCAGCTTGTTCGGACAGGATCAGCCCCAGCATTTT. Protein product: CASSLFGQDQPQHF.

This clonotype turned up a few times. The chain has TRBV19 and TRBJ2-3, with 7 positions matching TRBD2. The CDR3 is 12 residues long. Germline CDR1 and CDR2: LNHDA and SQIVND (reference sequence). V shed 10 bases and J 6 bases; nucleotides not matched to a gene: 7. CDR3 sequence (DNA): TGTGCCACTGGGAGGGAGTCGGATACGCAGTATTTT. Amino acid sequence: CATGRESDTQYF.

Ten or more counts support this clonotype. The V gene is TRBV24-1, the J gene TRBJ1-2, with TRBD1 matching 7 bases. The V segment lost 7 bases and the J segment 8 bases; nucleotides outside the gene matches: 9. The germline V gene encodes CDR1 KGHDR and CDR2 SFDVKD. There are 13 residues in the CDR3. CDR3 nucleotide sequence: TGTGCCACCAGCCCCTCGACAGGGATAGGCTACACCTTC. Protein product: CATSPSTGIGYTF.

In DNA form, the CDR3 reads TGTGCCAGCAGTTTATATCTCCGGACTAGCCACACAGATACGCAGTATTTT. Its protein is CASSLYLRTSHTDTQYF. V and J are TRBV28 and TRBJ2-3, with 8 bases that match TRBD2. In germline, CDR1 is MDHEN, CDR2 SYDVKM. The CDR3 extends over 17 amino acids. V dropped 1 base and J dropped 2; count of bases not matched to a gene: 8.

This clonotype was observed a few times. This chain joins TRBV18 and TRBJ1-1; the D gene is possibly TRBD1 (5 bases). This CDR3 has 14 amino acids. The germline V and J ends were trimmed by 2 bases and 4 bases, with 11 bases remaining between them. Germline V gene sequence: CDR1 KGHSH, CDR2 LQKENI. CDR3 nucleotide sequence: TGTGCCAGCTCACCAAGGGCACAGGTCACTGAAGCTTTCTTT. It yields the protein CASSPRAQVTEAFF.

This chain connects TRBV6-1 to TRBJ1-1; 9 bases are a match to TRBD1. This CDR3 spans 16 amino acids. Germline values: CDR1 MNHNS, CDR2 SASEGT. The ends lost 3 bases at V and 5 bases at J; junction bases unmatched: 10. The chain's CDR3 is CASSDTHGTGRTEAFF. DNA for the CDR3: TGTGCCAGCAGTGACACTCACGGGACAGGGCGGACTGAAGCTTTCTTT.